The sequence of this T cell receptor (beta chain) was determined in a study of OX40 agonist ivuxolimab in advanced cancers. Study in general: At 0.01 to 10 mg/kg, ivuxolimab was administered intravenously to patients every 2 weeks.

Autoimmune disease history or systemic immunosuppression was exclusionary. Profiled with immunoSEQ multiplex PCR; TCRdb holds only in-frame clones, not every one. Of 45,000 to 50,000 clones in the sample, roughly 78% are singletons; the top ten hold under 2%. The CDR3 contains 13 residues. V was trimmed by 4 bases and J by 7 bases, leaving 12 bases between them. From germline, CDR1 is SGHRS and CDR2 YFSETQ. The V and J genes are TRBV5-1 and TRBJ1-5; TRBD1 might be the D (5 bases). Source: CD4+ or CD8+ T cells sorted from blood, taken in a trial of the OX40 agonist ivuxolimab. The TCR originated in an adult with an advanced solid tumor such as melanoma, head and neck, liver or kidney cancer. As DNA, the CDR3 is TGCGCCAGCAGCCCCGAAGGGGAGCAGCCCCAGCATTTT. This gives the protein CASSPEGEQPQHF.